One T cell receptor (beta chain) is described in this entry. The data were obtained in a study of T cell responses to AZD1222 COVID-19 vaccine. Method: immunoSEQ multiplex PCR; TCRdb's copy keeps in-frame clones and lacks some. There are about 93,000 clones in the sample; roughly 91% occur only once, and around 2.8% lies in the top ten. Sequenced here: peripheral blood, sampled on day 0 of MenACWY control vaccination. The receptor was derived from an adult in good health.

The CDR3 loop is CASSYSSGGSSGANVLTF. The CDR3 coding sequence is TGTGCCAGCAGTTACTCGAGCGGGGGGAGCTCTGGGGCCAACGTCCTGACTTTC. The chain is built from TRBV6-2 or TRBV6-3 and TRBJ2-6, with TRBD2 matching 9 bases. The junction had 3 bases not matched to a gene; V was cut back by 0 bases and J by 0 bases. This CDR3 spans 18 amino acids. Germline assignment: CDR1 MNHEY and CDR2 SVGEGT.